Below, 31 T cell receptor beta chains from the same sample are listed, as sequenced in a study of T cell responses to AZD1222 COVID-19 vaccine. The method was immunoSEQ multiplex PCR; TCRdb's version includes in-frame clones alone and lacks a portion of them. The sample includes 88,000 or so clones, less than 90% of them seen just once. Sequenced here: peripheral blood, sampled 28 days after the second AZD1222 dose. The receptors here all came from an adult who received the AZD1222 COVID-19 vaccine.

The chain couples TRBV6-1 to TRBJ1-1, with D unresolved. Per germline, CDR1 MNHNS and CDR2 SASEGT. Trimming stripped 2 bases from V and 1 base from J, with 8 bases between. The CDR3 has 14 residues. CDR3 in amino acids: CASSELGKNTEAFF. Written as DNA, the CDR3 is TGTGCCAGCAGTGAATTGGGGAAGAACACTGAAGCTTTCTTT.

The V and J genes are TRBV24-1 and TRBJ2-7, with 7 bases matching TRBD2. Trimming at V came to 12 bases and at J to 7 bases, leaving 11 bases not matched to a gene. The CDR3 runs 12 residues. Germline V gene lookup returns CDR1 KGHDR and CDR2 SFDVKD. This CDR3 reads CAAWDYYGEQYF. For the CDR3, the DNA is TGTGCCGCCTGGGACTACTACGGAGAGCAGTACTTC.

This chain connects TRBV10-2 to TRBJ2-7; either TRBD1 or TRBD2 may supply D (5 bases each). Germline CDR1 and CDR2: WSHSY and SAAADI. This CDR3 comprises 13 residues. The ends were cut back, 3 bases at V and 2 bases at J, with 8 bases in the middle. In DNA, the CDR3 is TGCGCCAGCAGTGAAAGAGGGGCCTACGAGCAGTACTTC. Its protein is CASSERGAYEQYF.

This clone is medium-sized within its sample. The chain is built from TRBV5-1 and TRBJ2-7, with 7 bases identical to TRBD1. Unmatched junction bases numbered 3, after V lost 2 bases and J lost 4 bases. Germline CDR1 SGHRS, CDR2 YFSETQ. This CDR3 contains 13 residues. CDR3 coding DNA: TGCGCCAGCAGCTTCGGCAGGGGGTACGAGCAGTACTTC. Translation gives CASSFGRGYEQYF.

The rearrangement uses TRBV6-5 and TRBJ1-6; D is possibly TRBD1 (5 bases). Germline CDR1 MNHEY, CDR2 SVGAGI. The CDR3 runs to 15 residues. The V end was cut by 10 bases, the J end by 5 bases, with 18 bases between. CDR3: CAIPRSGQDNSPLHF. DNA for the CDR3: TGTGCCATCCCGAGATCAGGGCAGGATAATTCACCCCTCCACTTT.

The rearrangement uses TRBV19 and TRBJ2-5, with 11 bases lining up with TRBD2. Germline values: CDR1 LNHDA, CDR2 SQIVND (reference sequence). The CDR3 loop spans 16 amino acids. The J segment lost 5 bases and the V segment lost 1 base, leaving 6 bases of the junction unmatched. The CDR3 reads CASSIAGLAEGETQYF. For the CDR3, the DNA is TGTGCCAGTAGTATAGCGGGACTAGCGGAGGGGGAGACCCAGTACTTC.

The chain employs TRBV5-4 and TRBJ1-1; TRBD1 matches at 11 bases. The CDR3 covers 15 residues. Germline loops: CDR1 SGHNT, CDR2 YYREEE (reference sequence). The trim removed 4 bases at V and 6 bases at J, leaving 8 bases unmatched. CDR3 sequence (DNA): TGTGCCAGCAGCACCCGGACAGGGGGCAACGCTGAAGCTTTCTTT. Its translation is CASSTRTGGNAEAFF.

This chain joins TRBV3-1 (or the pseudogene TRBV3-2) and TRBJ1-6; D call uncertain. Germline V lookup: CDR1 LGHDT, CDR2 YNNKEL (reference sequence). The V gene lost 4 bases and the J gene lost 6 bases, with 7 bases spanning the gap. The length of the CDR3 is 13 residues. The CDR3 loop reads CASSRGPNSPLHF. For the CDR3, the DNA is TGTGCCAGCAGCCGGGGTCCTAATTCACCCCTCCACTTT.

The chain is built from TRBV2 and TRBJ1-5; D uncertain. V was shortened by 3 bases and J by 3 bases, with 6 bases between the two germline ends. Germline loops: CDR1 SNHLY, CDR2 FYNNEI. The CDR3 has 13 residues. The chain's CDR3 is CASSDTVNQPQHF. As DNA, the CDR3 is TGTGCCAGCAGTGACACAGTCAATCAGCCCCAGCATTTT.

For the CDR3, the DNA is TGTGCCAGCAGTTGGGGACTCGGCGATGAGCAGTTCTTC. This gives the protein CASSWGLGDEQFF. This sequence joins TRBV2 and TRBJ2-1; D perhaps matches TRBD2 (6 bases). CDR1 is SNHLY and CDR2 is FYNNEI in the germline V gene. The V gene lost 5 bases and the J gene lost 8 bases, with 13 bases spanning the gap. The CDR3 is 13 amino acids.

This clone was recorded only once. CDR3 nucleotide sequence: TGTGCCAGCAGCGCCCGTCTTAGTGGCTACACCTTC. The encoded protein is CASSARLSGYTF. The gene calls are TRBV5-8 and TRBJ1-2; D is unresolved. The germline V and J ends were trimmed by 4 bases and 7 bases, with 11 bases remaining between them. Germline values: CDR1 SGHTS, CDR2 YDEGEE. This CDR3 region has 12 residues.

The rearrangement joins TRBV7-8 to TRBJ2-2; no definite D call. Germline V lookup: CDR1 SGHVS, CDR2 FQNEAQ. The CDR3 totals 16 residues. Trimming removed 6 bases from V and 0 bases from J, with 14 bases in between. The CDR3 region has the DNA TGTGCCAGCAGGGGCGTGGCTTCCGCGAACACCGGGGAGCTGTTTTTT. It is translated as CASRGVASANTGELFF.

This chain uses TRBV7-2 with TRBJ2-7, with D possibly matching TRBD1 (5 bases). The CDR3 has 16 amino acids. In germline, CDR1 is SGHTA, CDR2 FQGNSA. V lost 1 base and J 0 bases, leaving 13 bases between the germline ends. The CDR3 DNA sequence: TGTGCCAGCAGCTTAGTGTCAGGGCCCAGCTCCTACGAGCAGTACTTC. Protein sequence: CASSLVSGPSSYEQYF.

The J gene is TRBJ1-3, the V gene TRBV18; D is ambiguous. The length of the CDR3 is 15 residues. The germline V gene has CDR1 KGHSH and CDR2 LQKENI. V was shortened by 1 base and J by 2 bases, with 9 bases between the two germline ends. The CDR3 region is CASSPQRQAGNTIYF. The CDR3 DNA sequence: TGTGCCAGCTCACCACAAAGGCAGGCTGGAAACACCATATATTTT.

This chain uses TRBV7-6 with TRBJ1-6, with 7 bases aligning to TRBD1. This CDR3 has 15 amino acids. The V segment lost 1 base and the J segment 8 bases; nucleotides outside the gene matches: 5. Germline-derived CDR1 and CDR2 are SGHVS and FNYEAQ. CDR3 region: CASSLVAGGYSPLHF. The CDR3 region has the DNA TGTGCCAGCAGCTTAGTTGCAGGGGGTTATTCACCCCTCCACTTT.

CDR3 sequence reads: CASSSGVTSGTGELFF. The CDR3 coding sequence is TGTGCCAGCAGCTCTGGCGTTACTAGCGGTACCGGGGAGCTGTTTTTT. This chain links TRBV5-4 with TRBJ2-2, with 8 bases that match TRBD2. CDR1 and CDR2 (germline): SGHNT, YYREEE (reference sequence). The CDR3 totals 16 residues. The trim removed 3 bases at V and 5 bases at J, leaving 9 bases unmatched.

This sequence joins TRBV6-5 and TRBJ2-7; 7 bases fit TRBD2. The V gene's germline CDR1 is MNHEY and CDR2 SVGAGI. V shed 0 bases and J 2 bases; nucleotides not matched to a gene: 7. The CDR3 runs 16 residues. The CDR3 loop is CASSYSASGATYEQYF. Written as DNA, the CDR3 is TGTGCCAGCAGTTACTCTGCGAGCGGGGCAACCTACGAGCAGTACTTC.

The chain is built from TRBV7-9 and TRBJ2-2, with 7 bases lining up with TRBD1. Losses at the gene ends were 5 bases for V and 1 base for J; bases not matched to a gene: 7. This CDR3 is 16 amino acids long. CDR1 and CDR2 from the germline V gene are SEHNR and FQNEAQ (reference sequence). CDR3 sequence: CASSEPGQRNTGELFF. CDR3 sequence (DNA): TGTGCCAGCAGCGAGCCGGGACAGAGGAACACCGGGGAGCTGTTTTTT.

Here the CDR3 DNA reads TGTGCCAGCAGTTACGATGACAGGGTTGTAGTCTACGAGCAGTACTTC. It translates to CASSYDDRVVVYEQYF. The chain links TRBV6-6 to TRBJ2-7, with 7 bases lining up with TRBD1. Germline values: CDR1 MNHNY, CDR2 SVGAGI (reference sequence). The CDR3 covers 16 residues. V gave up 2 bases and J gave up 3 bases; unmatched junction bases: 10.

The chain has TRBV4-2 and TRBJ2-5, with 13 bases matching TRBD2. V lost 4 bases to trimming and J lost 3 bases; unmatched junction nucleotides: 2. The length of the CDR3 is 15 residues. Germline V gene sequence: CDR1 LGHNA, CDR2 YNFKEQ. CDR3 nucleotide sequence: TGTGCCAGCAGCCGCGGGACTAGCGGGGAAGAGACCCAGTACTTC. As protein: CASSRGTSGEETQYF.

J is TRBJ1-3 and V is TRBV9; D ambiguous. Trimming removed 0 bases at V and 0 bases at J, with 4 bases between. The CDR3 spans 14 residues. CDR1 is SGDLS and CDR2 is YYNGEE in the germline V gene. The DNA for the CDR3 is TGTGCCAGCAGCGTAGGGAGCTCTGGAAACACCATATATTTT. This sequence encodes CASSVGSSGNTIYF.

This clone has just one count. This chain joins TRBV2 and TRBJ2-5, with 10 bases lining up with TRBD2. The CDR3 runs 14 residues. V lost 4 bases to trimming and J lost 7 bases; unmatched junction nucleotides: 6. Germline V gene data show CDR1 as SNHLY and CDR2 as FYNNEI. This CDR3 reads CASSVLAGVLTQYF. The DNA of the CDR3 is TGTGCCAGCAGTGTTCTAGCGGGGGTTCTGACCCAGTACTTC.

The chain employs TRBV5-1 and TRBJ1-1; D is uncertain. The CDR3 consists of 15 residues. The V gene's germline CDR1 is SGHRS and CDR2 YFSETQ. Trimming took 4 bases from V and 1 from J, leaving 14 bases between them. CDR3 sequence (DNA): TGCGCCAGCAGCCCGGGCTCCGTGGGGAACACTGAAGCTTTCTTT. This sequence encodes CASSPGSVGNTEAFF.

V and J are TRBV7-9 and TRBJ2-7; no firm D call. There are 16 residues in the CDR3. Germline values: CDR1 SEHNR, CDR2 FQNEAQ (reference sequence). V lost 1 base and J lost 0, with 13 bases in between. CDR3 loop: CASSLGFGVNSYEQYF. The CDR3, as DNA: TGTGCCAGCAGCTTAGGGTTTGGGGTCAACTCCTACGAGCAGTACTTC. The variable domain in full, completed from reference TRBV7-9 and TRBJ2-7, reads DTGVSQNPRHKITKRGQNVTFRCDPISEHNRLYWYRQTLGQGPEFLTYFQNEAQLEKSRLLSDRFSAERPKGSFSTLEIQRTEQGDSAMYLCASSLGFGVNSYEQYFGPGTRLTVT.

The chain couples TRBV5-1 to TRBJ2-2, with 9 bases fitting TRBD1. The CDR3 consists of 14 residues. In germline, CDR1 is SGHRS, CDR2 YFSETQ. Trimming at V came to 7 bases and at J to 2 bases, leaving 3 bases not matched to a gene. The DNA of the CDR3 is TGCGCCAGCGCGGGACAGGGTAACACCGGGGAGCTGTTTTTT. Its translation: CASAGQGNTGELFF.

This sequence joins TRBV5-1 and TRBJ2-3; 11 bases map to TRBD2. J gave up 2 bases and V 4 bases, and 6 bases lay outside the gene matches. Germline CDR1 reads SGHRS; CDR2 reads YFSETQ. The CDR3 is made up of 16 amino acids. CDR3 in amino acids: CASSTGTSGNTDTQYF. The CDR3 DNA follows: TGCGCCAGCAGCACCGGGACTAGCGGAAACACAGATACGCAGTATTTT.

The chain recombines TRBV3-1 (or the pseudogene TRBV3-2) with TRBJ1-2, with TRBD1 matching over 9 bases. The ends lost 3 bases at V and 4 bases at J; junction bases unmatched: 3. The CDR3 has 14 amino acids. Germline CDR1 is LGHDT and CDR2 is YNNKEL (reference sequence). The CDR3 DNA is TGTGCCAGCAGCCAGTTACAGGGGGCCTATGGCTACACCTTC. Amino acid sequence: CASSQLQGAYGYTF.

The chain recombines TRBV6-5 with TRBJ1-2; 11 nucleotides agree with TRBD1. CDR3 size: 15 residues. The V segment lost 5 bases and the J segment 4 bases; nucleotides outside the gene matches: 6. Germline CDR1 is MNHEY and CDR2 is SVGAGI. CDR3 residues: CASSPGQGASYGYTF. Written as DNA, the CDR3 is TGTGCCAGCAGTCCCGGACAGGGGGCGAGCTATGGCTACACCTTC.

The chain joins TRBV3-1 (or the pseudogene TRBV3-2) to TRBJ2-2, with 7 positions matching TRBD1. CDR1 is LGHDT, CDR2 YNNKEL, per germline (reference sequence). The CDR3 is made up of 14 amino acids. With 11 bases clipped from V and 1 base from J, the junction kept 7 bases outside the gene matches. In nucleotides, the CDR3 is TGTGCCGCCGGGGACAGAGTGAACACCGGGGAGCTGTTTTTT. As protein: CAAGDRVNTGELFF.

The CDR3 nucleotides are TGTGCCAGCAGCGGAGGGACAGGGAAGAGTGAAAAACTGTTTTTT. As protein: CASSGGTGKSEKLFF. This sequence joins TRBV5-5 and TRBJ1-4; 9 bases agree with TRBD1. Germline V lookup: CDR1 SGHKS, CDR2 YYEKEE (reference sequence). The CDR3 is 15 amino acids. The V segment lost 4 bases and the J segment 7 bases; nucleotides outside the gene matches: 8.

This chain links TRBV29-1 with TRBJ2-3, with 8 bases that match TRBD1. CDR3 size: 14 residues. Germline V gene sequence: CDR1 SQVTM, CDR2 ANQGSEA. Trimming removed 3 bases from V and 5 bases from J; junction bases left unmatched: 7. DNA for the CDR3: TGCAGCGTTGATGCAGGGGGCCCACAAGATACGCAGTATTTT. Amino acids: CSVDAGGPQDTQYF.